The 8 T cell receptor beta chains below all came from one sample that was sequenced in a study of blood T cell repertoires in COVID-19. The method was immunoSEQ multiplex PCR; TCRdb's version includes in-frame clones alone and lacks a portion of them. The profile shows approximately 94,000 clones, about 84% of them singletons. What was sequenced was peripheral blood. The origin of the receptors is a human donor in a cohort sampled during active COVID-19.

This clone was seen just once. V and J are TRBV6-1 and TRBJ1-4; 10 bases are shared with TRBD1. Germline V gives CDR1 MNHNS, CDR2 SASEGT. The ends lost 3 bases at V and 7 bases at J; junction bases unmatched: 8. The CDR3 extends over 16 amino acids. CDR3 in DNA: TGTGCCAGCAGTGAGTTTTTGGGACAGGGGACTGAAAAACTGTTTTTT. Translating gives CASSEFLGQGTEKLFF.

A single count supports this clone. The rearrangement joins TRBV27 to TRBJ2-7; 11 nucleotides line up with TRBD1. Per germline, CDR1 MNHEY and CDR2 SMNVEV (reference sequence). The CDR3 contains 14 residues. Germline trimming cut 6 bases from V and 2 bases from J; bases unmatched to any gene: 3. Here the CDR3 reads CASRMGQGAYEQYF. The CDR3 DNA reads as TGTGCCAGCAGGATGGGACAGGGGGCCTACGAGCAGTACTTC.

In its sample, this clone was seen once. V and J are TRBV21-1 and TRBJ1-5. TRBV21-1 constitutes a pseudogene. The CDR3 is made up of 14 amino acids. This chain's CDR3 is CASSTRGGAQPQHF. The CDR3 region has the DNA TGTGCCAGCAGTACCCGTGGAGGGGCGCAGCCCCAGCATTTT.

This chain joins TRBV11-2 and TRBJ2-7; 8 positions match TRBD2. Germline CDR1 reads SGHAT; CDR2 reads FQNNGV. The V and J ends lost 2 bases and 5 bases, in that order; junction bases with no gene match: 8. This CDR3 is built from 15 residues. The CDR3 loop reads CASSLIASGSNEQYF. The CDR3 region has the DNA TGTGCCAGCAGCTTAATCGCTAGCGGGTCAAACGAGCAGTACTTC.

The V gene is TRBV6-5, the J gene TRBJ1-1, with D perhaps matching TRBD1 (6 bases). From germline, CDR1 is MNHEY and CDR2 SVGAGI. V lost 0 bases, J lost 11 bases, and 13 bases lay in between. The CDR3 contains 13 residues. CDR3 DNA sequence: TGTGCCAGCAGTTACTCGAGGGGGGGAAGGGCTTTCTTT. Its protein product is CASSYSRGGRAFF.

V usage is TRBV29-1 and J usage is TRBJ2-3, with TRBD1 matching 8 bases. Germline-derived CDR1 and CDR2 are SQVTM and ANQGSEA. The CDR3 runs 15 residues. The CDR3: CTAGDRLLSTDTQYF. In DNA form, the CDR3 reads TGCACCGCTGGGGACAGGCTTCTTAGCACAGATACGCAGTATTTT.

This chain connects TRBV7-9 to TRBJ2-1; TRBD2 aligns across 7 bases. V dropped 1 base and J dropped 0; count of bases not matched to a gene: 6. This CDR3 is built from 17 residues. The V gene's germline CDR1 is SEHNR and CDR2 FQNEAQ (reference sequence). Here the CDR3 reads CASSLVLAVSSYNEQFF. The CDR3 DNA sequence: TGTGCCAGCAGCTTAGTTCTAGCGGTGAGCTCCTACAATGAGCAGTTCTTC.

This clone was detected a few times. The genes are TRBV7-6 and TRBJ2-7, with 8 nucleotides matching TRBD1. The J segment lost 3 bases and the V segment lost 4 bases, leaving 8 bases of the junction unmatched. The CDR3 sequence is 15 residues long. CDR1 is SGHVS and CDR2 is FNYEAQ in the germline V gene. CDR3 bases: TGTGCCAGCAGCTCCGACAGGGGCCCTCTCTACGAGCAGTACTTC. Amino acids: CASSSDRGPLYEQYF.